Sequencing of this T cell receptor (beta chain) was carried out in a study of T cells after yellow fever vaccination. The CDR3 has 16 amino acids. CDR1 and CDR2 from the germline V gene are MNHNS and SASEGT. V was pared by 2 bases and J by 0 bases, with 13 bases between. This clonotype occurred a few times. TCRdb fed the 5' RACE reads into MiXCR, producing one record per CDR3 protein. The sample shows approximately 550,000 distinct CDR3 sequences, around 21% of them seen only once. The chain couples TRBV6-1 to TRBJ1-1, with D unresolved. The starting material was PBMCs, obtained 15 days after the yellow fever booster vaccination. This clonotype originated in a man between 25 and 39 years old who received the YFV17D yellow fever vaccine. CDR3 coding DNA: TGTGCCAGCAGTGAATTCGACATTGACATGAACACTGAAGCTTTCTTT. Amino acids: CASSEFDIDMNTEAFF.